This is a list of T cell receptor beta chains from one sample in a study of shared clonotypes between healthy human individuals. Produced via immunoSEQ multiplex PCR; TCRdb's table is partial and in-frame only. The table includes about 1.5 million clones, 95% to 99% detected once. The sequencing sample was made of naive CD4+ T cells sorted from blood. These receptors were collected from a man aged 30-40 years in good health. Each CDR3 is given with its conserved first and last residue. The D gene is left open where the match is weak. Only some rows state a clone size, as once, few, many or a class for expanded clones.

D	V	size	J	CDR3	DNA
TRBD1	TRBV14	-	TRBJ2-7	CASSQDLAGGNNEQYF	TGTGCCAGCAGCCAAGATCTTGCAGGGGGTAATAACGAGCAGTACTTC
TRBD1	TRBV27	-	TRBJ2-7	CASSRTGTGTYEQYF	TGTGCCAGCAGTCGAACCGGGACAGGAACCTACGAGCAGTACTTC
-	TRBV5-6	-	TRBJ2-1	CASSLRKWGSDYNEQFF	TGTGCCAGCAGCCTAAGGAAATGGGGAAGCGATTACAATGAGCAGTTCTTC
-	TRBV29-1	-	TRBJ1-2	CSVRLGLLGVGNYGYTF	TGCAGCGTTCGTCTGGGCCTACTGGGAGTGGGTAACTATGGCTACACCTTC
-	TRBV5-1	-	TRBJ1-2	CASSHDIRAYGYTF	TGCGCCAGCAGCCATGACATTCGGGCTTATGGCTACACCTTC
-	TRBV27	-	TRBJ2-7	CASSLSTLTNEQYF	TGTGCCAGCAGTTTATCAACCCTCACTAACGAGCAGTACTTC
-	TRBV18	-	TRBJ2-3	CASSLTGTGRHTDTQYF	TGTGCCAGCTCTCTTACCGGGACGGGGCGGCACACAGATACGCAGTATTTT
-	TRBV28	-	TRBJ2-1	CASSRLGNEQFF	TGTGCCAGCAGCAGACTCGGCAATGAGCAGTTCTTC
TRBD2	TRBV10-1	-	TRBJ2-7	CASSPSGRHEQYF	TGCGCCAGCAGCCCTAGCGGTCGCCACGAGCAGTACTTC
-	TRBV29-1	-	TRBJ1-1	CSVTWGMNTEAFF	TGCAGCGTGACTTGGGGGATGAACACTGAAGCTTTCTTT
-	TRBV5-1	-	TRBJ1-2	CASSLEGTAHGYTF	TGCGCCAGCAGCTTGGAAGGGACCGCGCATGGCTACACCTTC
-	TRBV5-1	-	TRBJ2-1	CASSPGLSSYNEQFF	TGCGCCAGCAGCCCGGGACTGAGCTCCTACAATGAGCAGTTCTTC
-	TRBV14	-	TRBJ2-7	CASSRTVLYEQYF	TGTGCCAGCAGCCGGACAGTTCTCTACGAGCAGTACTTC
-	TRBV11-3	-	TRBJ2-1	CASSLDQLDNEQFF	TGTGCCAGCAGCTTAGATCAACTAGACAATGAGCAGTTCTTC
TRBD1	TRBV14	-	TRBJ1-2	CASSLRDRFADGYTF	TGTGCCAGCAGTCTTAGGGACAGGTTTGCGGATGGCTACACCTTC
TRBD2	TRBV7-3	-	TRBJ2-1	CASSLWGTSGGNEQFF	TGTGCCAGCAGCCTATGGGGGACTAGCGGAGGCAATGAGCAGTTCTTC
-	TRBV11-2	-	TRBJ1-1	CASSLGRTALNTEAFF	TGTGCCAGCAGCTTAGGAAGGACGGCATTGAACACTGAAGCTTTCTTT
-	TRBV18	-	TRBJ2-2	CASSRLESNTGELFF	TGTGCCAGCTCCCGACTTGAGTCGAACACCGGGGAGCTGTTTTTT
-	TRBV7-9	-	TRBJ2-3	CASSLEQTQYF	TGTGCCAGCAGCTTAGAGCAAACGCAGTATTTT
TRBD2	TRBV14	-	TRBJ2-1	CASSRPGLVLNEQFF	TGTGCCAGCAGCCGACCGGGACTAGTCCTCAATGAGCAGTTCTTC
-	TRBV6-5	once	TRBJ1-4	CASSYSIREKLFF	TGTGCCAGCAGTTACTCGATAAGGGAAAAACTGTTTTTT
-	TRBV29-1	-	TRBJ1-2	CSVGDSNGYGYTF	TGCAGCGTTGGAGACAGCAACGGGTATGGCTACACCTTC
-	TRBV18	-	TRBJ2-7	CASSPESRRFLSYEQYF	TGTGCCAGCTCACCAGAGAGTAGGCGCTTCCTCTCCTACGAGCAGTACTTC
-	TRBV5-1	-	TRBJ1-3	CASSYTGTQGNTIYF	TGCGCCAGCAGCTACACCGGGACACAAGGAAACACCATATATTTT
TRBD1	TRBV25-1	-	TRBJ2-7	CASSSNDRGRHEQYF	TGTGCCAGCAGTTCTAACGACAGGGGAAGACACGAGCAGTACTTC
-	TRBV7-2	-	TRBJ1-5	CASSFGQGNQPQHF	TGTGCCAGCAGCTTTGGGCAGGGCAATCAGCCCCAGCATTTT
TRBD2	TRBV28	-	TRBJ2-4	CASSGGDLAKNIQYF	TGTGCCAGCAGTGGGGGGGATTTAGCCAAAAACATTCAGTACTTC
TRBD1	TRBV28	-	TRBJ2-7	CASSLPGGSYEQYF	TGTGCCAGCAGTTTACCAGGGGGTTCCTACGAGCAGTACTTC
TRBD1	TRBV5-1	-	TRBJ2-1	CASSLFRGRDYEQFF	TGCGCCAGCAGCTTGTTCAGGGGGCGCGACTATGAGCAGTTCTTC
-	TRBV27	-	TRBJ1-5	CASRRERGNQPQHF	TGTGCCAGCAGGAGGGAAAGGGGCAATCAGCCCCAGCATTTT
-	TRBV27	-	TRBJ1-5	CASSPISGRNQPQHF	TGTGCCAGCAGCCCTATCTCGGGGCGCAATCAGCCCCAGCATTTT
TRBD1	TRBV7-2	-	TRBJ2-2	CASSLYATGTNTGELFF	TGTGCCAGCAGCTTATATGCGACAGGGACGAACACCGGGGAGCTGTTTTTT
-	TRBV19	-	TRBJ1-1	CASSSPGHPSEAFF	TGTGCCAGTAGTTCGCCCGGACACCCGTCTGAAGCTTTCTTT
-	TRBV9	-	TRBJ2-3	CASTLAASTDTQYF	TGTGCCAGCACCTTAGCTGCTAGCACAGATACGCAGTATTTT
TRBD1	TRBV6-1	-	TRBJ2-3	CASSEDEGAPDTQYF	TGTGCCAGCAGTGAAGACGAGGGGGCTCCAGATACGCAGTATTTT
-	TRBV21-1	-	TRBJ2-7	CASPTGTTVYEQYF	TGTGCCAGCCCTACCGGGACCACGGTCTACGAGCAGTACTTC
TRBD1	TRBV30	-	TRBJ2-6	CAWRLGQGPSGANVLTF	TGTGCCTGGAGACTGGGACAGGGCCCCTCTGGGGCCAACGTCCTGACTTTC
TRBD2	TRBV19	-	TRBJ2-1	CASSGLTSGSPSEQFF	TGTGCCAGTAGTGGTCTGACTAGCGGGAGTCCGTCTGAGCAGTTCTTC
-	TRBV10-2	-	TRBJ1-5	CASSDRDSNQPQHF	TGCGCCAGCAGTGACAGGGATAGCAATCAGCCCCAGCATTTT
-	TRBV28	-	TRBJ1-1	CASSENTEAFF	TGTGCCAGCAGCGAGAACACTGAAGCTTTCTTT
TRBD1	TRBV2	-	TRBJ2-2	CASSESARGLRGTGELFF	TGTGCCAGCAGTGAATCGGCCAGGGGGCTGCGTGGAACCGGGGAGCTGTTTTTT